The 21 T cell receptor beta chains in this list originate from one sample, sequenced in a study of blood T cell repertoires in COVID-19. Only in-frame clones appear in the TCRdb table, and some are missing; sequencing was by immunoSEQ multiplex PCR. The sample has about 260,000 clones; over 75% are singletons. The sequencing input was peripheral blood. These receptors all come from a human donor in a cohort sampled during active COVID-19.

The chain joins TRBV4-3 to TRBJ2-1; 8 bases line up with TRBD2. With V trimmed by 1 base and J by 7 bases, 9 bases remained unmatched. Germline CDR1 is LGHNA and CDR2 is YSLEER. CDR3 length equals 16 residues. CDR3 loop: CASSQVGGGGKNEQFF. The CDR3 DNA reads TGCGCCAGCAGCCAAGTAGGAGGCGGGGGGAAAAATGAGCAGTTCTTC.

V usage is TRBV19 and J usage is TRBJ1-2, with 9 positions matching TRBD1. The CDR3 has 13 amino acids. The J segment lost 5 bases and the V segment lost 7 bases, leaving 5 bases of the junction unmatched. Germline V gene lookup returns CDR1 LNHDA and CDR2 SQIVND (reference sequence). CDR3 sequence: CASNPGTGYGYTF. CDR3 in DNA: TGTGCCAGTAACCCCGGGACAGGGTATGGCTACACCTTC.

The CDR3 DNA reads TGTGCCAGTCAGAGCGGGTCCGACTATGGCTACACCTTC. This encodes CASQSGSDYGYTF. The V and J genes are TRBV2 and TRBJ1-2, with D unclear. CDR1 is SNHLY and CDR2 is FYNNEI in the germline V gene. Trimming removed 9 bases from V and 3 bases from J, with 14 bases in between. CDR3 length equals 13 residues.

A single count supports this clone. V usage is TRBV7-9 and J usage is TRBJ1-1; possible D gene TRBD1, 6 bases. Looked up from germline, CDR1 is SEHNR and CDR2 is FQNEAQ (reference sequence). This CDR3 region has 15 residues. Trimming stripped 1 base from V and 1 base from J, with 10 bases between. In DNA, the CDR3 is TGTGCCAGCAGCTTAGGGGACACTCAGAACACTGAAGCTTTCTTT. This sequence encodes CASSLGDTQNTEAFF.

The chain uses TRBV5-4 and TRBJ2-1; D remains ambiguous. There are 13 residues in the CDR3. V shed 0 bases and J shed 4 bases, with 5 bases lying between them. In germline, CDR1 is SGHNT, CDR2 YYREEE (reference sequence). The CDR3 region is CASSLGSYNEQFF. In DNA form, the CDR3 reads TGTGCCAGCAGCTTGGGTAGTTACAATGAGCAGTTCTTC.

The CDR3 nucleotides read TGTGCCAGCAGTTACGCGGCCGGGACATACAATGAAAAACTGTTTTTT. This gives the protein CASSYAAGTYNEKLFF. The V gene is TRBV6-2 or TRBV6-3, the J gene TRBJ1-4; D possibly corresponds to TRBD1 (6 bases). The V end was cut by 2 bases, the J end by 5 bases, with 15 bases between. CDR3 length equals 16 residues. The germline V gene encodes CDR1 MNHEY and CDR2 SVGEGT.

The rearrangement joins TRBV30 to TRBJ1-4; no definite D call. Trimming took 3 bases from V and 11 from J, leaving 10 bases between them. Germline V gene data show CDR1 as GTSNPN and CDR2 as SVGIG (reference sequence). The CDR3 extends over 11 amino acids. The CDR3 bases are TGTGCCTGGAGCGGTAGAAATAAACTGTTTTTT. Translation gives CAWSGRNKLFF.

This chain uses TRBV28 with TRBJ2-3; D perhaps matches TRBD2 (5 bases). The CDR3 runs to 15 residues. Germline V lookup: CDR1 MDHEN, CDR2 SYDVKM. Trimming removed 3 bases at V and 4 bases at J, with 14 bases between. As DNA, the CDR3 is TGTGCCAGCAGTTTGCGGAACAGCGGTGCAGATACGCAGTATTTT. Its translation: CASSLRNSGADTQYF.

This clone was seen at least ten times. The J gene is TRBJ2-2, the V gene TRBV24-1, with a weak D call TRBD1 (6 bases). Per the germline V gene, CDR1 is KGHDR and CDR2 is SFDVKD. The CDR3 loop spans 12 amino acids. Trimming removed 7 bases at V and 4 bases at J, with 6 bases between. As DNA, the CDR3 is TGTGCCACCAGCAGGGGCACCGGGGAGCTGTTTTTT. Residues: CATSRGTGELFF.

This clone appeared a single time. The chain joins TRBV5-4 to TRBJ2-7, with 10 bases lining up with TRBD1. V gave up 1 base and J gave up 6 bases; unmatched junction bases: 10. Germline values: CDR1 SGHNT, CDR2 YYREEE (reference sequence). CDR3 length: 16 amino acids. As DNA, the CDR3 is TGTGCCAGCAGCTTGTTCGGGACAGGGGTAAGGGGCGAGCAGTACTTC. Translating it yields CASSLFGTGVRGEQYF.

This clone occurred many times. CDR3: CAISEQGDTQYF. In DNA form, the CDR3 reads TGTGCCATCAGTGAGCAGGGAGATACGCAGTATTTT. The J gene is TRBJ2-3, the V gene TRBV10-3; tentative D call: TRBD1 (5 bases). Trimming removed 2 bases at V and 5 bases at J, with 5 bases between. Germline V gives CDR1 ENHRY, CDR2 SYGVKD. The length of the CDR3 is 12 residues.

J is TRBJ2-7 and V is TRBV19, with 8 bases fitting TRBD2. Germline V gene data show CDR1 as LNHDA and CDR2 as SQIVND (reference sequence). The trim removed 4 bases at V and 6 bases at J, leaving 17 bases unmatched. The CDR3 length is 17 residues. DNA of the CDR3: TGTGCCAGTAGTAGGGGTAGCGGGAACGGGTTGGGTTCCGAGCAGTACTTC. It specifies CASSRGSGNGLGSEQYF. The variable domain in full, completed from reference TRBV19 and TRBJ2-7, reads DGGITQSPKYLFRKEGQNVTLSCEQNLNHDAMYWYRQDPGQGLRLIYYSQIVNDFQKGDIAEGYSVSREKKESFPLTVTSAQKNPTAFYLCASSRGSGNGLGSEQYFGPGTRLTVT.

This rearrangement joins TRBV5-6 to TRBJ2-7; no clear D. The germline CDR1 and CDR2 sequences are SGHDT and YYEEEE. This CDR3 contains 14 residues. The V end lost 1 base, the J end lost 3 bases, and 11 bases lay between the germline ends. CDR3 sequence reads: CASSLSSRSYEQYF. CDR3 coding DNA: TGTGCCAGCAGCTTGAGTTCGCGGAGCTACGAGCAGTACTTC.

This rearrangement joins TRBV6-2 or TRBV6-3 to TRBJ1-1, with D tentatively TRBD1 (5 bases). V was clipped by 4 bases and J by 0 bases, with 15 bases between them. Looked up from germline, CDR1 is MNHEY and CDR2 is SVGEGT. The CDR3 totals 16 residues. CDR3 in amino acids: CASSSHLRQMNTEAFF. The CDR3 DNA sequence: TGTGCCAGCAGTTCCCATCTTCGACAGATGAACACTGAAGCTTTCTTT.

The chain couples TRBV20-1 to TRBJ2-7, with D maybe TRBD1 (6 bases). Germline assignment: CDR1 DFQATT and CDR2 SNEGSKA (reference sequence). The CDR3 is made up of 11 amino acids. V gave up 2 bases and J gave up 5 bases, with 7 bases separating them. CDR3 nucleotides: TGCAGTGCTAGACGGACAGACGAGCAGTACTTC. It translates to CSARRTDEQYF.

This clone was seen a few times. The genes are TRBV10-2 and TRBJ1-1; D gene ambiguous. The CDR3 loop spans 15 amino acids. The V and J ends lost 3 bases and 5 bases respectively, with 16 bases between them. Germline V gene data show CDR1 as WSHSY and CDR2 as SAAADI. The CDR3 DNA is TGCGCCAGCAGTGAACCTACTAATCAGTGGACTGAAGCTTTCTTT. Protein sequence: CASSEPTNQWTEAFF.

This clone showed up just once. V usage is TRBV10-3 and J usage is TRBJ2-2; TRBD2 agrees at 8 bases. Germline V gives CDR1 ENHRY, CDR2 SYGVKD. J lost 5 bases, V lost 8 bases, and 7 bases had no gene match. This CDR3 region has 14 residues. CDR3 loop: CAIAAGEGTGELFF. DNA of the CDR3: TGTGCCATCGCAGCGGGAGAGGGAACCGGGGAGCTGTTTTTT.

The chain employs TRBV3-1 (or the pseudogene TRBV3-2) and TRBJ2-7; TRBD2 might be the D (6 bases). The V end lost 0 bases, the J end lost 4 bases, and 25 bases lay between the germline ends. Germline CDR1 is LGHDT and CDR2 is YNNKEL (reference sequence). This CDR3 has 19 amino acids. CDR3: CASSQEGLGGRTAQYEQYF. Here the CDR3 DNA reads TGTGCCAGCAGCCAAGAAGGTTTAGGAGGGCGTACGGCGCAATACGAGCAGTACTTC.

The J gene is TRBJ2-1, the V gene TRBV12-3 or TRBV12-4; D not certain. This CDR3 has 12 amino acids. Trimming removed 5 bases at V and 7 bases at J, with 9 bases between. The CDR3 DNA reads TGTGCCAGCAGTCCCCCCGTAAATGAGCAGTTCTTC. Its protein is CASSPPVNEQFF.

The chain recombines TRBV7-8 with TRBJ2-7, with 8 bases matching TRBD1. V shed 8 bases and J 0 bases; nucleotides not matched to a gene: 6. The germline V gene has CDR1 SGHVS and CDR2 FQNEAQ. The CDR3 spans 14 residues. CDR3: CASRRDRSSYEQYF. CDR3 nucleotides: TGTGCCAGCCGCCGGGACAGGTCCTCCTACGAGCAGTACTTC.

V and J are TRBV2 and TRBJ2-7; D possibly corresponds to TRBD2 (6 bases). The ends were cut back, 8 bases at V and 0 bases at J, with 11 bases in the middle. Germline values: CDR1 SNHLY, CDR2 FYNNEI. This CDR3 has 13 amino acids. Here the CDR3 reads CASGGRSSYEQYF. The CDR3 region has the DNA TGTGCCAGCGGGGGGAGGAGCTCCTACGAGCAGTACTTC.